The T cell receptor (beta chain) described here comes from a study of CD8+CD57+ T cells in acquired aplastic anemia. Profiles of TCR beta VDJ and CDR3 were generated from a genomic DNA template. A single record per CDR3 protein comes from TCRdb applying MiXCR to the reads. The sample lists about 180,000 distinct CDR3 sequences; about 60% were seen once. In patients chosen for sequencing, flow cytometry had shown CD8+CD57+ cell expansion. The germline V gene encodes CDR1 SEHNR and CDR2 FQNEAQ (reference sequence). The J segment lost 6 bases and the V segment lost 5 bases, leaving 14 bases of the junction unmatched. The CDR3 length is 16 residues.

Specimen: sorted CD4+, CD8+, or CD8+CD57+ T cells (not recorded which) from PBMCs. This TCR was sampled from a human donor with aplastic anemia. The chain has TRBV7-9 and TRBJ2-7; 9 positions match TRBD1. CDR3: CASSKPGQGAGSEQYF. CDR3 bases: TGTGCCAGCAGCAAACCGGGACAGGGCGCAGGGTCCGAGCAGTACTTC.